The 25 T cell receptor beta chains reported below all come from one sample, sequenced in a study of cytomegalovirus exposure and HLA in healthy donors. PCR employed 60 Vbeta and 13 Jbeta primers. Only in-frame clones appear in the TCRdb table, and some are missing; sequencing was by immunoSEQ multiplex PCR. This repertoire shows some 61,000 clones, over 75% found once; its top ten account for about 7%. The material sequenced was PBMCs. These receptors all come from a human donor in good health.

This chain links TRBV5-6 with TRBJ2-7; 10 bases line up with TRBD1. This CDR3 is built from 13 residues. Per germline, CDR1 SGHDT and CDR2 YYEEEE. V shed 5 bases, J shed 6 bases, and the junction held 5 bases outside the gene matches. The CDR3 region is CASSSTGGSEQYF. The DNA for the CDR3 is TGTGCCAGCAGTTCGACAGGGGGCTCCGAGCAGTACTTC.

The V gene is TRBV11-2, the J gene TRBJ1-2; D possibly corresponds to TRBD1 (5 bases). From germline, CDR1 is SGHAT and CDR2 FQNNGV. There are 14 residues in the CDR3. Trimming removed 0 bases at V and 8 bases at J, with 13 bases between. CDR3 sequence (DNA): TGTGCCAGCAGCTTAGAGGCAGGGTATAACGGCTACACCTTC. This encodes CASSLEAGYNGYTF.

This clone was seen a handful of times. The germline gene is not matched at one end of the junction; a read error may be the cause. This chain joins TRBV5-4 and TRBJ1-2, with TRBD1 identical over 7 bases. From germline, CDR1 is SGHNT and CDR2 YYREEE (reference sequence). The CDR3 is made up of 17 amino acids. The chain's CDR3 is CASSTGVRQGVNYGYPF. For the CDR3, the DNA is TGTGCCAGCAGCACGGGGGTAAGGCAGGGGGTTAACTATGGCTACCCCTTC.

The rearrangement uses TRBV2 and TRBJ2-5; 8 bases map to TRBD1. The assigned J gene may be wrong: the sequence end matches TRBJ2-7 better. The CDR3 sequence is 14 residues long. Germline V CDR1 and CDR2: SNHLY, FYNNEI. This CDR3 is CASSQGAPTYEQYF. CDR3 sequence (DNA): TGTGCCAGCAGCCAGGGGGCCCCTACCTACGAGCAGTACTTC.

V usage is TRBV5-4 and J usage is TRBJ2-3; tentative D call: TRBD2 (5 bases). Per the germline V gene, CDR1 is SGHNT and CDR2 is YYREEE (reference sequence). CDR3 length: 20 amino acids. The V and J ends lost 1 base and 0 bases respectively, with 24 bases between them. DNA of the CDR3: TGTGCCAGCAGCTTGTTGTTGGAGGCCGATGTGGCATTTAGCACAGATACGCAGTATTTT. Translated, it gives CASSLLLEADVAFSTDTQYF. Filled out from reference TRBV5-4 and TRBJ2-3, the complete variable domain reads ETGVTQSPTHLIKTRGQQVTLRCSSQSGHNTVSWYQQALGQGPQFIFQYYREEENGRGNFPPRFSGLQFPNYSSELNVNALELDDSALYLCASSLLLEADVAFSTDTQYFGPGTRLTVL.

The chain joins TRBV30 to TRBJ1-6; 11 bases line up with TRBD1. V shed 5 bases and J 8 bases; nucleotides not matched to a gene: 2. This CDR3 is 13 amino acids long. Germline V lookup: CDR1 GTSNPN, CDR2 SVGIG (reference sequence). CDR3 nucleotides: TGTGCCTGGGGACAGGGGGCGGATTCACCCCTCCACTTT. This sequence encodes CAWGQGADSPLHF.

This clone appeared once. This sequence joins TRBV11-2 and TRBJ2-2, with 7 bases fitting TRBD2. From germline, CDR1 is SGHAT and CDR2 FQNNGV. V gave up 5 bases and J gave up 7 bases; unmatched junction bases: 22. There are 19 residues in the CDR3. CDR3 bases: TGTGCCAGCAGCCCCCCACGTGAGGTTTGGCGGGGGAAGAGCGGGGAGCTGTTTTTT. Its protein is CASSPPREVWRGKSGELFF.

The V and J genes are TRBV7-8 and TRBJ2-7; 14 bases map to TRBD2. After removal of 4 bases from V and 5 bases from J, the junction contained 7 bases not matched to a gene. Germline V gene sequence: CDR1 SGHVS, CDR2 FQNEAQ. This CDR3 is built from 16 residues. CDR3 in DNA: TGTGCCAGCAGCTCCAGGACTAGCGGGGGGTCCAACGAGCAGTACTTC. This sequence encodes CASSSRTSGGSNEQYF.

The chain employs TRBV19 and TRBJ2-5, with 8 bases that match TRBD2. V gave up 3 bases and J gave up 5 bases; unmatched junction bases: 8. Per the germline V gene, CDR1 is LNHDA and CDR2 is SQIVND (reference sequence). The CDR3 is 15 amino acids. As DNA, the CDR3 is TGTGCCAGTAGTATTCTAGCGGGTGGCCTCGAGACCCAGTACTTC. This sequence encodes CASSILAGGLETQYF. The variable domain in full, completed from reference TRBV19 and TRBJ2-5, reads DGGITQSPKYLFRKEGQNVTLSCEQNLNHDAMYWYRQDPGQGLRLIYYSQIVNDFQKGDIAEGYSVSREKKESFPLTVTSAQKNPTAFYLCASSILAGGLETQYFGPGTRLLVL.

This clone was found a few times. The chain recombines TRBV18 with TRBJ1-6; the D is unclear. This CDR3 is built from 13 residues. Germline assignment: CDR1 KGHSH and CDR2 LQKENI. Between the trimmed V and J ends, which lost 6 bases and 10 bases, there was a span of 13 bases. CDR3 region: CASSSELNSPLHF. CDR3 DNA sequence: TGTGCCAGCTCCTCCGAACTCAACTCACCCCTCCACTTT.

V and J are TRBV5-8 and TRBJ2-7, with 7 bases matching TRBD1. Germline CDR1 reads SGHTS; CDR2 reads YDEGEE. The CDR3 spans 15 residues. V dropped 4 bases and J dropped 3; count of bases not matched to a gene: 10. The CDR3 loop reads CASSTFRTGIYEQYF. CDR3 DNA: TGTGCCAGCAGCACCTTCCGGACAGGAATCTACGAGCAGTACTTC.

The chain carries TRBV5-6 and TRBJ2-3; the D gene is possibly TRBD2 (5 bases). The CDR3 runs to 14 residues. Germline V gene sequence: CDR1 SGHDT, CDR2 YYEEEE. Trimming removed 7 bases from V and 0 bases from J, with 12 bases in between. The CDR3 DNA reads TGTGCCAGCGAGGGTTGGGTAAGCACAGATACGCAGTATTTT. Translating it yields CASEGWVSTDTQYF. Filled out from reference TRBV5-6 and TRBJ2-3, the complete variable domain reads DAGVTQSPTHLIKTRGQQVTLRCSPKSGHDTVSWYQQALGQGPQFIFQYYEEEERQRGNFPDRFSGHQFPNYSSELNVNALLLGDSALYLCASEGWVSTDTQYFGPGTRLTVL.

The V call is TRBV7-3, the J call TRBJ1-6; no reliable D call. Deletions cut 2 bases from V and 7 bases from J, with 12 bases between. Germline V CDR1 and CDR2: SGHTA, FQGTGA. The CDR3 spans 15 residues. The CDR3 spells CASSLLGGVNSPLHF. Written as DNA, the CDR3 is TGTGCCAGCAGCTTATTGGGCGGGGTGAATTCACCCCTCCACTTT.

The gene calls are TRBV6-5 and TRBJ1-2; TRBD1 aligns across 7 bases. Germline V CDR1 and CDR2: MNHEY, SVGAGI. This CDR3 has 13 residues. Trimming at V came to 6 bases and at J to 8 bases, leaving 9 bases not matched to a gene. The DNA for the CDR3 is TGTGCCAGCAGGCCCCAGGGGGTTTGGGGCTACACCTTC. It codes for CASRPQGVWGYTF.

This clone was observed once. J is TRBJ2-3 and V is TRBV5-4, with TRBD2 identical over 8 bases. CDR3 length equals 12 residues. Per the germline V gene, CDR1 is SGHNT and CDR2 is YYREEE (reference sequence). The J segment lost 6 bases and the V segment lost 4 bases, leaving 1 base of the junction unmatched. The CDR3 bases are TGTGCCAGCAGCCGCGGGGGGGATACGCAGTATTTT. Translating gives CASSRGGDTQYF.

CDR3 DNA sequence: TGTGCCAGTTCTCCGACTAGCGGCACAGATACGCAGTATTTT. Translated: CASSPTSGTDTQYF. The V gene is TRBV6-1, the J gene TRBJ2-3; 8 bases align to TRBD2. Per the germline V gene, CDR1 is MNHNS and CDR2 is SASEGT. The CDR3 consists of 14 residues. J gave up 1 base and V 9 bases, and 6 bases lay outside the gene matches.

This clone has only a few counts. V usage is TRBV19 and J usage is TRBJ1-2; TRBD1 agrees at 7 bases. J was trimmed by 7 bases and V by 0 bases; bases with no gene match: 8. In germline, CDR1 is LNHDA, CDR2 SQIVND (reference sequence). This CDR3 has 15 residues. The CDR3 protein is CASSIERTGQFGYTF. The CDR3 DNA follows: TGTGCCAGTAGTATAGAACGGACAGGTCAATTTGGCTACACCTTC.

The J gene is TRBJ2-3, the V gene TRBV5-1, with 8 bases aligning to TRBD1. The V segment lost 4 bases and the J segment 5 bases; nucleotides outside the gene matches: 6. The CDR3 loop spans 14 amino acids. Germline assignment: CDR1 SGHRS and CDR2 YFSETQ. The CDR3 spells CASSRRQGIDTQYF. The CDR3 coding sequence is TGCGCCAGCAGCAGGCGACAGGGGATAGATACGCAGTATTTT.

V and J are TRBV7-2 and TRBJ1-6; D gene ambiguous. The CDR3 length is 13 residues. Germline V gene sequence: CDR1 SGHTA, CDR2 FQGNSA. V was clipped by 4 bases and J by 9 bases, with 10 bases between them. Written as DNA, the CDR3 is TGTGCCAGCAGCTACCTAAAATCTTCACCCCTCCACTTT. Protein sequence: CASSYLKSSPLHF.

The chain employs TRBV27 and TRBJ1-5, with a tentative D call TRBD1 (6 bases). The CDR3 consists of 15 residues. V was trimmed by 2 bases and J by 6 bases, leaving 14 bases between them. Germline CDR1 reads MNHEY; CDR2 reads SMNVEV (reference sequence). The CDR3 spells CASSLEGDPGQPQHF. The CDR3 region has the DNA TGTGCCAGCAGTTTAGAGGGGGACCCGGGTCAGCCCCAGCATTTT.

Remarks on this clone: The junction departs from the called germline gene at one end, perhaps through a read error. The same CDR3 arises from other DNA sequences in this sample as well. The chain employs TRBV15 and TRBJ1-4, with TRBD1 matching over 7 bases. This CDR3 contains 15 residues. Germline lookup yields CDR1 LNHNV and CDR2 YYDKDF (reference sequence). CDR3 in DNA: TGCGCCACCAGCAGGGGTGGGACAGTTAATGAAAAACTGTTTTTT. Residues: CATSRGGTVNEKLFF.

The chain combines TRBV28 with TRBJ1-6; 10 bases map to TRBD1. This CDR3 comprises 13 residues. V shed 8 bases, J shed 10 bases, and the junction held 5 bases outside the gene matches. Germline-derived CDR1 and CDR2 are MDHEN and SYDVKM. Here the CDR3 reads CASLRQGASPLHF. The DNA for the CDR3 is TGTGCCAGCTTACGACAGGGGGCGTCACCCCTCCACTTT.

The chain has TRBV6-5 and TRBJ1-1; no clear D. The CDR3 runs 14 residues. CDR1 MNHEY and CDR2 SVGAGI come from the germline V gene. V lost 6 bases to trimming and J lost 8 bases, with 19 bases between them. The CDR3 DNA sequence: TGTGCCAGCAGCTCTACCATGGAGGGCCCCGAAGCTTTCTTT. It codes for CASSSTMEGPEAFF.

The chain uses TRBV29-1 and TRBJ1-1; D uncertain. V was trimmed by 7 bases and J by 4 bases, leaving 13 bases between them. The length of the CDR3 is 12 residues. Germline CDR1 is SQVTM and CDR2 is ANQGSEA. CDR3 sequence reads: CSGWEVGTEAFF. Here the CDR3 DNA reads TGCAGCGGGTGGGAGGTGGGCACTGAAGCTTTCTTT. Full variable domain (remainder filled in from reference TRBV29-1 and TRBJ1-1): SAVISQKPSRDICQRGTSLTIQCQVDSQVTMMFWYRQQPGQSLTLIATANQGSEATYESGFVIDKFPISRPNLTFSTLTVSNMSPEDSSIYLCSGWEVGTEAFFGQGTRLTVV.

The chain couples TRBV21-1 to TRBJ1-2; the table's TRBD1 call for D was not verified on the DNA. TRBV21-1 is a recognized pseudogene. The CDR3 totals 18 residues. CDR3 in amino acids: CASSLRRGQENLNYGYTF. The CDR3 DNA sequence: TGTGCCAGCAGCCTCCGCCGGGGACAGGAGAATCTTAACTATGGCTACACCTTC.